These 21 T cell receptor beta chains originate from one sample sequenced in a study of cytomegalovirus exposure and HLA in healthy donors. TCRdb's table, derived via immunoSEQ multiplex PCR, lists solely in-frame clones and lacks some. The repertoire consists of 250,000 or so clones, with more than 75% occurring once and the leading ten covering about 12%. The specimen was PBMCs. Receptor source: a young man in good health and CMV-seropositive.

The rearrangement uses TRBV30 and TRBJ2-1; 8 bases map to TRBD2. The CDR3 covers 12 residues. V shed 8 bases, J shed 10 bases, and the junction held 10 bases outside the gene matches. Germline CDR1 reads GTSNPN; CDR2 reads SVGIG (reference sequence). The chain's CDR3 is CAASWAGGEQFF. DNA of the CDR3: TGTGCCGCGTCATGGGCGGGGGGAGAGCAGTTCTTC.

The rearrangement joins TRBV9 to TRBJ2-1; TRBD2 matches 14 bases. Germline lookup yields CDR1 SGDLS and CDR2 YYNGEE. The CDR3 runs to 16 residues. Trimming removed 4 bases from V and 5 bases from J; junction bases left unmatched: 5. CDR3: CASSPGLAGVNNEQFF. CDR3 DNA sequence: TGTGCCAGCAGCCCGGGACTAGCGGGAGTAAACAATGAGCAGTTCTTC.

The CDR3 loop is CASTPLRQAIYNEQFF. CDR3 in DNA: TGTGCCAGCACTCCCTTGAGGCAGGCGATCTACAATGAGCAGTTCTTC. The chain carries TRBV7-6 and TRBJ2-1; D is uncertain. The V end was cut by 7 bases, the J end by 3 bases, with 19 bases between. The CDR3 covers 16 residues. Germline V CDR1 and CDR2: SGHVS, FNYEAQ.

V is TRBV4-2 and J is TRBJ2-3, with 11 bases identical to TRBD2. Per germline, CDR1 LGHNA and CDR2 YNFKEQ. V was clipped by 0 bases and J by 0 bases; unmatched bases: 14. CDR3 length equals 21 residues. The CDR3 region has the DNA TGTGCCAGCAGCCAAGATCTTTTGGGGACTAGCGGCCTTCCTAGCACAGATACGCAGTATTTT. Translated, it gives CASSQDLLGTSGLPSTDTQYF.

The CDR3 DNA reads as TGCGCCAGCAGCTTGGGCTTCACCAACGAGCAGTACTTC. It translates to CASSLGFTNEQYF. The chain is built from TRBV5-1 and TRBJ2-7; D is unclear. Trimming cost V 0 bases and J 5 bases, with 9 bases left between them. The CDR3 is 13 amino acids. Germline CDR1 is SGHRS and CDR2 is YFSETQ.

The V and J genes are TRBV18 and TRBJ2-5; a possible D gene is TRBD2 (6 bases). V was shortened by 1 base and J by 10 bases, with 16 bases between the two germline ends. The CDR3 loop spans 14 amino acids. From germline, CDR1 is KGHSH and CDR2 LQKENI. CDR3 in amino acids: CASSPQVPREDQYF. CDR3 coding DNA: TGTGCCAGCTCACCACAGGTTCCTAGGGAGGACCAGTACTTC.

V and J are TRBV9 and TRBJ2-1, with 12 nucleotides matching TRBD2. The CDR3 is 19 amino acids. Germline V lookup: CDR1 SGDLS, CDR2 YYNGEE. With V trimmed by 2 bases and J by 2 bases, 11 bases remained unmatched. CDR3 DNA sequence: TGTGCCAGCAGCGTCGGGCTAGCGGGAGGGTCGTTCACCTACAATGAGCAGTTCTTC. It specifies CASSVGLAGGSFTYNEQFF.

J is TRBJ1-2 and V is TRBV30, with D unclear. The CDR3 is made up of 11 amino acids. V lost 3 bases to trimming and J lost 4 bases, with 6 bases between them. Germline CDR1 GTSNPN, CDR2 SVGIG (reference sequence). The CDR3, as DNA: TGTGCCTGGAGGGGCCCCTATGGCTACACCTTC. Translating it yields CAWRGPYGYTF.

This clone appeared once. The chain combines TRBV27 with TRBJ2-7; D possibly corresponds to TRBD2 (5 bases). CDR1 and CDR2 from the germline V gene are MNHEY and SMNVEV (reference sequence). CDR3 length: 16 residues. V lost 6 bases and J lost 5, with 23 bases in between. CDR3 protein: CASSPYVGVVMDEQYF. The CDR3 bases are TGTGCCAGCAGCCCGTATGTCGGGGTTGTGATGGACGAGCAGTACTTC.

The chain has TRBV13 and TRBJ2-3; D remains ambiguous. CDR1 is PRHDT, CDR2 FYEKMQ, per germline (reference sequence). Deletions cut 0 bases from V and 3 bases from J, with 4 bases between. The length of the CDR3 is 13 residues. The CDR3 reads CASSLGATDTQYF. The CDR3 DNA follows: TGTGCCAGCAGCTTAGGAGCGACAGATACGCAGTATTTT.

The CDR3 DNA reads as TGCGCCAGCAGCTCCCGGGCGGGGAGCTCCTACAATGAGCAGTTCTTC. It specifies CASSSRAGSSYNEQFF. This rearrangement joins TRBV5-1 to TRBJ2-1; TRBD2 is a possible D gene (6 bases). Per germline, CDR1 SGHRS and CDR2 YFSETQ. The CDR3 length is 16 residues. V lost 3 bases and J lost 0, with 13 bases in between.

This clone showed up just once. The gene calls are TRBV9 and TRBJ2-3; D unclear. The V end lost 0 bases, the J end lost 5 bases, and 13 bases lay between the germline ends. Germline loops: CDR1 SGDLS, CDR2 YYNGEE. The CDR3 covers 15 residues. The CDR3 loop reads CASSVAGPTQDTQYF. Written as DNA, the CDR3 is TGTGCCAGCAGCGTAGCCGGACCAACTCAAGATACGCAGTATTTT.

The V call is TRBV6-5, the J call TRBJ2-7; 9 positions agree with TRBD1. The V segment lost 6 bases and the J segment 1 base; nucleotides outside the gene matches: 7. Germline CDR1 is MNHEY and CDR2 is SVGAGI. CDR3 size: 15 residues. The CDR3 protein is CASRVGTGSSYEQYF. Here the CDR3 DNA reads TGTGCCAGCAGGGTTGGGACAGGGTCATCCTACGAGCAGTACTTC.

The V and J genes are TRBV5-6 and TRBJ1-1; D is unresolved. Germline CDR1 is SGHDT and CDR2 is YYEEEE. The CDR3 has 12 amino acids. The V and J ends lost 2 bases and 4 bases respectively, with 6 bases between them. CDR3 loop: CASSFLGTEAFF. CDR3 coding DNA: TGTGCCAGCAGCTTTTTGGGCACTGAAGCTTTCTTT.

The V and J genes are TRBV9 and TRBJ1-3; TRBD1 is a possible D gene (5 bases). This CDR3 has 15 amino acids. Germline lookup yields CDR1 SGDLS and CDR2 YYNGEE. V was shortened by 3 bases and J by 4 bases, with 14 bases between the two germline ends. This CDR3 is CASSATTGGGNTIYF. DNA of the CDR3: TGTGCCAGCAGCGCGACAACAGGAGGGGGAAACACCATATATTTT.

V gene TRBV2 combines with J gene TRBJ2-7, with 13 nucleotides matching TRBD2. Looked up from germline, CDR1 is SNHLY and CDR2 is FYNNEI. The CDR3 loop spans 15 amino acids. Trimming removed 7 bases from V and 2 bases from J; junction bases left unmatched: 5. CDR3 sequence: CASNLGLAGTYEQYF. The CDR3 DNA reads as TGTGCCAGCAACTTGGGACTAGCGGGGACCTACGAGCAGTACTTC. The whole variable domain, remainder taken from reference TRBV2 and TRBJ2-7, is EPEVTQTPSHQVTQMGQEVILRCVPISNHLYFYWYRQILGQKVEFLVSFYNNEISEKSEIFDDQFSVERPDGSNFTLKIRSTKLEDSAMYFCASNLGLAGTYEQYFGPGTRLTVT.

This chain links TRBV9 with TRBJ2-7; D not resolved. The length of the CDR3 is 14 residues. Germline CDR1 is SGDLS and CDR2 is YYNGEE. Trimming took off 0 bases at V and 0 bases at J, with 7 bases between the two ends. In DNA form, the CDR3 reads TGTGCCAGCAGCGTAGCCGACACCTCCTACGAGCAGTACTTC. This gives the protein CASSVADTSYEQYF.

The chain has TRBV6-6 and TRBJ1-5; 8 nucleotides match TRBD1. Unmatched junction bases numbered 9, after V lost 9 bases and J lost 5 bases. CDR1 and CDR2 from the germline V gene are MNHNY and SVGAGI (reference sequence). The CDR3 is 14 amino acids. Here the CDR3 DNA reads TGTGCCAGTTCAGGACAGGGTCTGGATCAGCCCCAGCATTTT. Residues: CASSGQGLDQPQHF.

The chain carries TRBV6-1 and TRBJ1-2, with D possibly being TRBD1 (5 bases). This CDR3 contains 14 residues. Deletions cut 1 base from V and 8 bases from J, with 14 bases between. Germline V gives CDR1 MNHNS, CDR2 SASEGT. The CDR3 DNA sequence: TGTGCCAGCAGTGAAGACCCGGGACTAAGAGGCTACACCTTC. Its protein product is CASSEDPGLRGYTF.

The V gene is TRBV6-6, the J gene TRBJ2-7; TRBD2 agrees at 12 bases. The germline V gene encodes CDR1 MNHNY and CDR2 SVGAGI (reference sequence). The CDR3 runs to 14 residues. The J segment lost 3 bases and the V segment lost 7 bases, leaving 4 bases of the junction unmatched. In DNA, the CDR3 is TGTGCCAGCACCCGACTAGCGGGAGACTACGAGCAGTACTTC. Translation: CASTRLAGDYEQYF.

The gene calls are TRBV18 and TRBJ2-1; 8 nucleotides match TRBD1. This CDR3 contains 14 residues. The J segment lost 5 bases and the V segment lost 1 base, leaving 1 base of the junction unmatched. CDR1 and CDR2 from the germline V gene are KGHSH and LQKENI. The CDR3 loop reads CASSPQTGDNEQFF. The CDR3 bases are TGTGCCAGCTCACCACAGACAGGGGACAATGAGCAGTTCTTC.